Below, 24 T cell receptor beta chains from the same sample are listed, as sequenced in a study of memory CD4+ T cells and cytomegalovirus serostatus. Single viable CD3+CD4+CD8-CD45RO+ cells were sorted as the memory CD4+ T cells. Sequencing was performed with immunoSEQ multiplex PCR; in TCRdb, only in-frame clones are kept and a portion is missing. The top ten clones hold under 6% of a sample with under 50,000 clones, around 80% of them seen once. The sequenced sample was memory CD4+ T cells from blood. These receptors originate from an adult in good health and CMV-seropositive.

The chain couples TRBV4-2 to TRBJ1-3; D remains ambiguous. This CDR3 spans 15 amino acids. CDR1 and CDR2 from the germline V gene are LGHNA and YNFKEQ. V dropped 0 bases and J dropped 0 bases, with 6 bases sitting between them. The CDR3 DNA reads as TGTGCCAGCAGCCAAGACCCCAGCTCTGGAAACACCATATATTTT. The encoded protein is CASSQDPSSGNTIYF.

The rearrangement links TRBV7-8 to TRBJ1-5; the D is unclear. Per germline, CDR1 SGHVS and CDR2 FQNEAQ. The CDR3 runs to 15 residues. The V gene lost 3 bases and the J gene lost 7 bases, with 16 bases spanning the gap. The CDR3 loop is CASSLTVSMGQPQHF. CDR3 nucleotide sequence: TGTGCCAGCAGCTTGACGGTCTCGATGGGACAGCCCCAGCATTTT.

The V gene is TRBV2, the J gene TRBJ2-2; D might be TRBD1 (5 bases). V shed 1 base and J shed 3 bases, with 9 bases lying between them. Germline CDR1 and CDR2: SNHLY and FYNNEI. The CDR3 sequence is 15 residues long. In DNA form, the CDR3 reads TGTGCCAGCAGTGAAGGCCAGGGTTACACCGGGGAGCTGTTTTTT. It encodes CASSEGQGYTGELFF. Supplemented by reference TRBV2 and TRBJ2-2, the full variable domain reads EPEVTQTPSHQVTQMGQEVILRCVPISNHLYFYWYRQILGQKVEFLVSFYNNEISEKSEIFDDQFSVERPDGSNFTLKIRSTKLEDSAMYFCASSEGQGYTGELFFGEGSRLTVL.

The V and J genes are TRBV11-2 and TRBJ2-5; TRBD1 matches 8 bases. Germline-derived CDR1 and CDR2 are SGHAT and FQNNGV. V was pared by 6 bases and J by 5 bases, with 14 bases of the junction left unmatched. CDR3 length: 16 amino acids. CDR3 nucleotides: TGTGCCAGCAGGAAACTCAGGGGGCGGACGGGGGAGACCCAGTACTTC. Translated: CASRKLRGRTGETQYF.

This clone appeared a few times. The chain couples TRBV9 to TRBJ2-7; 8 bases match TRBD2. CDR3 length equals 16 residues. Germline CDR1 reads SGDLS; CDR2 reads YYNGEE. The V segment lost 0 bases and the J segment 1 base; nucleotides outside the gene matches: 6. The CDR3 DNA is TGTGCCAGCAGCGTAGGCCCTAGCGGGTATTCCTACGAGCAGTACTTC. It yields the protein CASSVGPSGYSYEQYF.

The J gene is TRBJ2-1, the V gene TRBV19; a possible D gene is TRBD2 (5 bases). Trimming removed 4 bases at V and 10 bases at J, with 14 bases between. The germline V gene encodes CDR1 LNHDA and CDR2 SQIVND (reference sequence). This CDR3 spans 13 amino acids. The CDR3 sequence: CASSRGGGSEQFF. CDR3 coding DNA: TGTGCCAGTAGTAGAGGAGGCGGTTCGGAGCAGTTCTTC.

The chain links TRBV9 to TRBJ1-3; D is unclear. Germline V CDR1 and CDR2: SGDLS, YYNGEE. V lost 3 bases and J 1 base, leaving 20 bases between the germline ends. The length of the CDR3 is 18 residues. The CDR3 here is CASSEALGGRSSGNTIYF. The CDR3 bases are TGTGCCAGCAGCGAGGCCCTTGGTGGCAGGTCATCTGGAAACACCATATATTTT.

V gene TRBV5-4 combines with J gene TRBJ2-5; D is perhaps TRBD1 (6 bases). The V gene lost 0 bases and the J gene lost 4 bases, with 10 bases spanning the gap. CDR1 is SGHNT and CDR2 is YYREEE in the germline V gene (reference sequence). The CDR3 sequence is 14 residues long. CDR3 coding DNA: TGTGCCAGCAGCTTGGGAGGGGGAAGAGAGACCCAGTACTTC. It specifies CASSLGGGRETQYF.

This chain uses TRBV6-5 with TRBJ1-2; 7 nucleotides match TRBD1. CDR3 length: 13 amino acids. The germline V gene encodes CDR1 MNHEY and CDR2 SVGAGI. V gave up 6 bases and J gave up 8 bases; unmatched junction bases: 9. The CDR3 is CASSPFQGGGYTF. The CDR3 DNA reads TGTGCCAGCAGCCCTTTCCAGGGGGGAGGCTACACCTTC.

The rearrangement uses TRBV27 and TRBJ1-4; TRBD1 aligns across 9 bases. CDR1 is MNHEY and CDR2 is SMNVEV in the germline V gene (reference sequence). V lost 4 bases, J lost 3 bases, and 6 bases stayed unmatched. The CDR3 has 16 residues. CDR3 bases: TGTGCCAGCAGTTCGGGACAGGGAGTTCCTAATGAAAAACTGTTTTTT. Encoded protein: CASSSGQGVPNEKLFF.

The V and J genes are TRBV5-1 and TRBJ2-3, with TRBD2 matching 8 bases. Germline-derived CDR1 and CDR2 are SGHRS and YFSETQ. V gave up 5 bases and J gave up 4 bases; unmatched junction bases: 12. This CDR3 contains 16 residues. The CDR3, as DNA: TGCGCCAGCAGTCCCAGCGGCGGGGGGTGGCCAGATACGCAGTATTTT. As protein: CASSPSGGGWPDTQYF.

The CDR3 DNA is TGTGCCAGCAGGGGACCCGGCACTTCCTACGAGCAGTACTTC. Translating it yields CASRGPGTSYEQYF. This chain links TRBV28 with TRBJ2-7, with D possibly being TRBD1 or TRBD2 (5 bases each). The V gene lost 6 bases and the J gene lost 1 base, with 13 bases spanning the gap. The CDR3 contains 14 residues. Germline V gene data show CDR1 as MDHEN and CDR2 as SYDVKM.

This clone was seen just once. The rearrangement joins TRBV10-2 to TRBJ2-2; D gene ambiguous. Germline-derived CDR1 and CDR2 are WSHSY and SAAADI. The V gene lost 7 bases and the J gene lost 1 base, with 10 bases spanning the gap. The CDR3 is 14 residues long. The CDR3 coding sequence is TGCGCCAGCACGAGTTTACGGAACACCGGGGAGCTGTTTTTT. Its translation is CASTSLRNTGELFF.

V usage is TRBV5-1 and J usage is TRBJ1-2, with D unresolved. The CDR3 is 14 residues long. Germline V CDR1 and CDR2: SGHRS, YFSETQ. V lost 1 base and J 3 bases, leaving 10 bases between the germline ends. The CDR3 region has the DNA TGCGCCAGCAGCTTGCCCGGGATCGACTATGGCTACACCTTC. Protein: CASSLPGIDYGYTF.

The chain links TRBV5-4 to TRBJ1-1; a weak D match, TRBD1 (5 bases). The CDR3 has 16 residues. Germline CDR1 reads SGHNT; CDR2 reads YYREEE (reference sequence). Trimming left V 0 bases short and J 1 base short, with 13 bases between. The CDR3 sequence is CASSLARGGKNTEAFF. In nucleotides, the CDR3 is TGTGCCAGCAGCTTGGCCCGGGGCGGAAAGAACACTGAAGCTTTCTTT.

This clone has only one observation. This chain uses TRBV9 with TRBJ1-3; D is unclear. The germline V and J ends were trimmed by 3 bases and 4 bases, with 8 bases remaining between them. The CDR3 is made up of 13 amino acids. Germline V gene lookup returns CDR1 SGDLS and CDR2 YYNGEE. In DNA form, the CDR3 reads TGTGCCAGCAGCGCTTACAAAGGAAACACCATATATTTT. This translates into CASSAYKGNTIYF.

The rearrangement joins TRBV5-4 to TRBJ1-2; D is possibly TRBD1 (6 bases). The germline CDR1 and CDR2 sequences are SGHNT and YYREEE (reference sequence). The CDR3 has 15 amino acids. Trimming took 6 bases from V and 0 from J, leaving 15 bases between them. The CDR3 sequence: CASTSLRGANYGYTF. CDR3 nucleotide sequence: TGTGCCAGCACCAGCCTCAGGGGAGCTAACTATGGCTACACCTTC.

This clone showed up just a few times. CDR3 amino acids: CASSLGTSGGANLRTDTQYF. In DNA form, the CDR3 reads TGCGCCAGCAGCTTGGGGACTAGCGGGGGGGCCAATTTGAGGACAGATACGCAGTATTTT. This chain uses TRBV5-1 with TRBJ2-3; 15 positions agree with TRBD2. The CDR3 extends over 20 amino acids. Trimming took 0 bases from V and 3 from J; bases not matched to a gene: 11. The germline V gene has CDR1 SGHRS and CDR2 YFSETQ.

By sample fraction, this clone is medium-sized. J is TRBJ2-2 and V is TRBV7-6; 12 bases map to TRBD2. CDR1 is SGHVS and CDR2 is FNYEAQ in the germline V gene. The CDR3 sequence is 16 residues long. The trim removed 2 bases at V and 6 bases at J, leaving 4 bases unmatched. The CDR3 nucleotides read TGTGCCAGCAGCTTAACTAGCGGGAGGTGGGCCGGGGAGCTGTTTTTT. It yields the protein CASSLTSGRWAGELFF.

This clone was observed a single time. The V and J genes are TRBV9 and TRBJ2-7; TRBD2 matches 8 bases. V trimming: 3 bases; J trimming: 3 bases; junction bases outside the gene matches: 11. Germline assignment: CDR1 SGDLS and CDR2 YYNGEE. The CDR3 covers 16 residues. The CDR3: CASSADLPGLGYEQYF. The CDR3 nucleotides read TGTGCCAGCAGCGCCGACCTCCCGGGACTAGGCTACGAGCAGTACTTC.

V gene TRBV4-1 combines with J gene TRBJ1-2, with 9 nucleotides matching TRBD1. Trimming removed 0 bases from V and 7 bases from J; junction bases left unmatched: 6. This CDR3 region has 15 residues. CDR1 and CDR2 from the germline V gene are MGHRA and YSYEKL. CDR3 protein: CASSQETGGFGGYTF. The CDR3 nucleotides read TGCGCCAGCAGCCAAGAAACAGGGGGCTTTGGTGGCTACACCTTC.

CDR3 residues: CASSLGGSVTDTQYF. The CDR3 DNA reads TGTGCCAGCAGCTTAGGGGGGTCAGTCACAGATACGCAGTATTTT. The genes are TRBV7-2 and TRBJ2-3, with D perhaps TRBD1 or TRBD2 (5 bases each). V dropped 1 base and J dropped 2 bases, with 10 bases sitting between them. Germline CDR1 SGHTA, CDR2 FQGNSA. The CDR3 has 15 amino acids. Complete variable domain (other parts from reference TRBV7-2 and TRBJ2-3): GAGVSQSPSNKVTEKGKDVELRCDPISGHTALYWYRQSLGQGLEFLIYFQGNSAPDKSGLPSDRFSAERTGGSVSTLTIQRTQQEDSAVYLCASSLGGSVTDTQYFGPGTRLTVL.

This chain links TRBV5-6 with TRBJ2-5; D is ambiguous. The V end was cut by 0 bases, the J end by 6 bases, with 15 bases between. The CDR3 is made up of 15 amino acids. From germline, CDR1 is SGHDT and CDR2 YYEEEE. The CDR3 loop is CASSLVAGQWKTQYF. The CDR3 DNA reads as TGTGCCAGCAGCTTGGTGGCAGGTCAGTGGAAGACCCAGTACTTC.

The J gene is TRBJ2-1, the V gene TRBV27, with 7 positions matching TRBD2. Germline CDR1 is MNHEY and CDR2 is SMNVEV (reference sequence). Trimming removed 2 bases from V and 10 bases from J; junction bases left unmatched: 5. The CDR3 is 13 amino acids. CDR3 sequence reads: CASSLAGTKEQFF. CDR3 DNA: TGTGCCAGCAGTTTAGCAGGGACTAAGGAGCAGTTCTTC.